These T cell receptor beta chains were read from a single sample in a study of resident and recirculating memory T cells in vitiligo. The table came from immunoSEQ multiplex PCR; TCRdb's copy has only in-frame clones and leaves some out. The data contain tens of thousands of clones, about nine tenths of them seen just once; the ten biggest clones take up 4.9%. The specimen sequenced was blood. The source is a male donor with vitiligo. CDR3s include the opening cysteine and the closing phenylalanine or tryptophan. Each record gives: J gene, clone size, V gene, D gene, CDR3 DNA, CDR3 protein. A D gene is named only where the DNA matches it firmly. Rows give clone size only sometimes, using once, few, many, or a class for an expanded clone.

TRBJ2-6 | . | TRBV5-1 | TRBD2 | TGCGCCAGCAGCTCCGTCTCTAGCGGGGGGGCCTCTGGGGCCAACGTCCTGACTTTC | CASSSVSSGGASGANVLTF
TRBJ2-6 | . | TRBV4-1 | TRBD1 | TGCGCCAGCAGCCCTCAGGGGGCTGGTGGGGCCAACGTCCTGACTTTC | CASSPQGAGGANVLTF
TRBJ1-2 | . | TRBV6-5 | TRBD1 | TGTGCCAGCAGTTTGGGACAGGGGAATGGCTACACCTTC | CASSLGQGNGYTF
TRBJ1-4 | once | TRBV7-7 | . | TGTGCCAGCAGCTCGGGGGGCGGTGAAAAACTGTTTTTT | CASSSGGGEKLFF
TRBJ1-1 | . | TRBV6-4 | TRBD1 | TGTGCCAGCAGTGAGGTTATAGGACAGGCTTTT | CASSEVIGQAF
TRBJ1-4 | . | TRBV4-3 | . | TGCGCCAGCAGCCGCGGATATAATGAAAAACTGTTTTTT | CASSRGYNEKLFF
TRBJ1-1 | . | TRBV7-9 | . | TGTGCCAGCAGCTTACCCGTGGCACCCGATCTGAACACTGAAGCTTTCTTT | CASSLPVAPDLNTEAFF
TRBJ2-2 | . | TRBV7-8 | . | TGTGCCAGCAGCTCTAGTATGGGGGGTCGTTACACCGGGGAGCTGTTTTTT | CASSSSMGGRYTGELFF
TRBJ2-2 | few | TRBV5-1 | . | TGCGCCAGCAGCCCGAGTATACAGGGATCCGGGGAGCTGTTTTTT | CASSPSIQGSGELFF
TRBJ2-7 | . | TRBV10-3 | TRBD1 | TGTGCCATCAGTGATTCGGGACAGGGTACCTACGAGCAGTACTTC | CAISDSGQGTYEQYF
TRBJ2-5 | . | TRBV4-2 | . | TGTGCCAGCAGCCAAGATGGGAGATTTCGAGAGACCCAGTACTTC | CASSQDGRFRETQYF
TRBJ2-7 | . | TRBV5-5 | TRBD1 | TGTGCCAGCACCCCGGACAGGGGTCCCTACGAGCAGTACTTC | CASTPDRGPYEQYF
TRBJ2-7 | . | TRBV7-3 | . | TGTGCCAGCAGCTTGGGGACGGGACTCTACGAGCAGTACTTC | CASSLGTGLYEQYF
TRBJ2-2 | once | TRBV6-4 | . | TGTGCCAGCAGTACAGGGAGCACCGGGGAGCTGTTTTTT | CASSTGSTGELFF
TRBJ1-1 | . | TRBV28 | . | TGTGCCAGCACCTTAGCGGACGGAAAGAACACTGAAGCTTTCTTT | CASTLADGKNTEAFF
TRBJ1-2 | . | TRBV19 | . | TGTGCCAGTAGTGCAGACGGAGGGGACCTCTACTATGGCTACACCTTC | CASSADGGDLYYGYTF
TRBJ2-7 | . | TRBV2 | TRBD1 | TGTGCCAGCAGTGGGGACAGGGTTGGCGAGCAGTACTTC | CASSGDRVGEQYF
TRBJ2-7 | . | TRBV9 | . | TGTGCCAGCAGCAGGGACGGACTATACGAGCAGTACTTC | CASSRDGLYEQYF
TRBJ1-3 | few | TRBV14 | . | TGTGCCAGCAGCCCGGGACACTCTGGAAACACCATATATTTT | CASSPGHSGNTIYF
TRBJ1-4 | . | TRBV5-6 | TRBD1 | TGTGCCAGCAGCCTGTGGACAGGGCCTAATGAAAAACTGTTTTTT | CASSLWTGPNEKLFF
TRBJ1-2 | . | TRBV5-4 | TRBD1 | TGTGCCAGCAGCCCTGGGACAGGGGGCAAGGGCTACACCTTC | CASSPGTGGKGYTF
TRBJ2-1 | . | TRBV9 | TRBD2 | TGTGCCAGCAGCGTAGTAGAGCGGGGGACGTACAATGAGCAGTTCTTC | CASSVVERGTYNEQFF
TRBJ1-3 | . | TRBV11-2 | . | TGTGCCAGCAGCTTAGAGGCCACCTCTGGAAACACCATATATTTT | CASSLEATSGNTIYF
TRBJ1-3 | . | TRBV6-5 | . | TGTGCCAGCAGTTACTCGGGGACTAGCTCTGGAAACACCATATATTTT | CASSYSGTSSGNTIYF
TRBJ2-1 | . | TRBV7-6 | TRBD1 | TGTGCCAGCAGCTCTCCCGGGACAGGGACCGATGAGCAGTTCTTC | CASSSPGTGTDEQFF
TRBJ1-5 | . | TRBV2 | . | TGTGCCAGCAGTGAACGCCAGGGTAACCAGCCCCAGCATTTT | CASSERQGNQPQHF
TRBJ2-1 | . | TRBV5-1 | TRBD1 | TGCGCCAGCAGCCCCGGGACAGGGGGAAGGCAAGAGCAGTTCTTC | CASSPGTGGRQEQFF
TRBJ1-1 | . | TRBV27 | . | TGTGCCAGCAGTATGCGACCCAGGGGAGGGACTGAAGCTTTCTTT | CASSMRPRGGTEAFF
TRBJ1-1 | . | TRBV7-9 | . | TGTGCCAGCAGCTTAGGGGGGCTGGCAGGGAGGGCCACTGAAGCTTTCTTT | CASSLGGLAGRATEAFF
TRBJ2-1 | . | TRBV7-9 | TRBD2 | TGTGCCAGCAGCCCGGGGGGACTAGCGGGGGCCTACAATGAGCAGTTCTTC | CASSPGGLAGAYNEQFF
TRBJ1-4 | . | TRBV5-1 | . | TGCGCCAGCAGCTTGCAGGGTCAGACTAATGAAAAACTGTTTTTT | CASSLQGQTNEKLFF
TRBJ1-4 | . | TRBV5-4 | . | TGTGCCAGCAGCTTGTCGGTCCTAACTAATGAAAAACTGTTTTTT | CASSLSVLTNEKLFF
TRBJ2-2 | . | TRBV27 | . | TGTGCCAGCAGAAGAGGACAGTTCTACACCGGGGAGCTGTTTTTT | CASRRGQFYTGELFF
TRBJ1-3 | . | TRBV28 | . | TGTGCCAGCAGCCCCGGACAAGCTGGAAACACCATATATTTT | CASSPGQAGNTIYF
TRBJ2-1 | . | TRBV5-6 | TRBD2 | TGTGCCAGCAGCTTGACTAGCGCCCACAATGAGCAGTTCTTC | CASSLTSAHNEQFF
TRBJ1-4 | few | TRBV4-3 | . | TGCGCCAGCAGCCCAGACCAGGGCCAACTGTTTTTT | CASSPDQGQLFF
TRBJ2-6 | . | TRBV7-2 | TRBD1 | TGTGCCAGCAGCTCTGACAGGGTTTCTGGGGCCAACGTCCTGACTTTC | CASSSDRVSGANVLTF
TRBJ2-7 | . | TRBV7-2 | TRBD1 | TGTGCCAGCAGCTCCCCGCAGGGTTATGGGACAGAAGTCTACGAGCAGTACTTC | CASSSPQGYGTEVYEQYF
TRBJ2-1 | . | TRBV7-2 | TRBD2 | TGTGCCAGCAGCTTAGCGGGGGGGGAGTACAATGAGCAGTTCTTC | CASSLAGGEYNEQFF
TRBJ2-7 | . | TRBV28 | TRBD1 | TGTGCCAGCAGTGGGACAGGGTTTAACGAGCAGTACTTC | CASSGTGFNEQYF
TRBJ2-7 | . | TRBV15 | . | TGTGCCACCAGCAGAGAGGCTAGGGGCTACGAGCAGTACTTC | CATSREARGYEQYF
TRBJ1-2 | once | TRBV7-8 | . | TGTGCCAGCAGCATCGCCCGGTTGTATGGCTACACCTTC | CASSIARLYGYTF
TRBJ1-3 | . | TRBV15 | . | TGTGCCACCAGCGACAGAGAAGCCTCTGGAAACACCATATATTTT | CATSDREASGNTIYF
TRBJ1-1 | . | TRBV29-1 | TRBD1 | TGCAGCGTGGGGGAACCGGGACAGGGAACTGAAGCTTTCTTT | CSVGEPGQGTEAFF
TRBJ2-5 | once | TRBV7-9 | TRBD1 | TGTGCCAGCAGCCATGGGACAGGGATTCCAGAGACCCAGTACTTC | CASSHGTGIPETQYF
TRBJ2-5 | . | TRBV9 | TRBD1 | TGTGCCAGCAGCGCTCGGGACAGGGGGCGAGAGACCCAGTACTTC | CASSARDRGRETQYF
TRBJ2-7 | . | TRBV7-6 | TRBD2 | TGTGCCAGCAGCTTAGCTAGCGGGGGGGCCCACGAGCAGTACTTC | CASSLASGGAHEQYF
TRBJ2-5 | . | TRBV7-9 | TRBD1 | TGTGCCAGCAGCCGGGACAGATACCAAGAGACCCAGTACTTC | CASSRDRYQETQYF
TRBJ2-7 | . | TRBV18 | TRBD1 | TGTGCCAGCTCACCCGGGACAGGGGGGACCTACGAGCAGTACTTC | CASSPGTGGTYEQYF
TRBJ1-4 | . | TRBV28 | TRBD1 | TGTGCCACAAACCCGGCGGGACAGGGAAATGAAAAACTGTTTTTT | CATNPAGQGNEKLFF